The 13 T cell receptor beta chains in this list originate from one sample, sequenced in a study of early T cells in non-severe SARS-CoV-2 infection (dated by TCRdb to about 2021). Libraries were made using 5' RACE. TCRdb lists the instrument as NextSeq 500. TCRdb's own reprocessing of the public reads used fastp at Q25 and MiXCR and kept productive beta chains. Identical CDR3 protein sequences are pooled into one entry, listed with their most common genes and DNA. Across this sample there are about 48,000 distinct CDR3 sequences, with approximately 7.6% seen only once. Around 6.1% of the sample rests with the top ten. The sequencing sample was made of whole blood. The receptor source for this set is an adult who was a healthcare worker with PCR-confirmed SARS-CoV-2 infection or an uninfected control (not recorded which).

This clonotype was recorded a few times. The chain joins TRBV2 to TRBJ2-5; tentatively, D is TRBD1 or TRBD2 (5 bases each). Germline V gene lookup returns CDR1 SNHLY and CDR2 FYNNEI. The CDR3 consists of 18 residues. V gave up 6 bases and J gave up 2 bases, with 25 bases separating them. CDR3 amino acids: CASREMGLATEGQETQYF. CDR3 in DNA: TGTGCCAGCAGGGAAATGGGCCTGGCGACAGAGGGACAAGAGACCCAGTACTTC.

This clonotype was observed many times. The rearrangement links TRBV27 to TRBJ2-7, with a possible D match to TRBD1 (6 bases). V lost 3 bases, J lost 4 bases, and 16 bases lay in between. Germline V lookup: CDR1 MNHEY, CDR2 SMNVEV (reference sequence). This CDR3 comprises 15 residues. In DNA form, the CDR3 reads TGTGCCAGCAGTTTTTGGACAGATAAGGATTACGAGCAGTACTTC. Translated: CASSFWTDKDYEQYF.

This clonotype occurred a few times. The CDR3 loop is CASSLATHSYEQYF. The CDR3 nucleotides are TGTGCCAGCAGCTTGGCGACCCACTCCTACGAGCAGTACTTC. The chain uses TRBV13 and TRBJ2-7; D gene unclear. V dropped 3 bases and J dropped 0 bases, with 9 bases sitting between them. This CDR3 contains 14 residues. The germline V gene has CDR1 PRHDT and CDR2 FYEKMQ (reference sequence).

This clonotype has just a few counts. The chain joins TRBV7-3 to TRBJ2-2; TRBD2 matches 8 bases. The CDR3 is 14 amino acids. The V and J ends lost 5 bases and 10 bases, in that order; junction bases with no gene match: 9. Germline V gives CDR1 SGHTA, CDR2 FQGTGA. CDR3 sequence: CASSLAGGREELFF. The CDR3 DNA sequence: TGTGCCAGCAGCCTAGCGGGTGGGCGTGAGGAGCTGTTTTTT.

The sample holds a few counts of this clonotype. The V and J genes are TRBV6-1 and TRBJ2-7; TRBD2 matches at 7 bases. V lost 2 bases and J lost 5; bases outside the gene matches: 12. Looked up from germline, CDR1 is MNHNS and CDR2 is SASEGT. CDR3 length equals 16 residues. The CDR3 reads CASSESGRGVGDEQYF. Here the CDR3 DNA reads TGTGCCAGCAGTGAATCGGGGAGGGGAGTTGGTGACGAGCAGTACTTC.

The chain is built from TRBV12-3 or TRBV12-4 and TRBJ2-7; TRBD1 matches at 7 bases. After removal of 7 bases from V and 0 bases from J, the junction contained 6 bases not matched to a gene. The CDR3 covers 14 residues. CDR3 DNA sequence: TGTGCCAGCACTAAGACAGGGATCTCCTACGAGCAGTACTTC. This translates into CASTKTGISYEQYF.

This clonotype has more than one count but fewer than ten. V and J are TRBV7-2 and TRBJ2-1, with D hard to call. Trimming removed 0 bases at V and 4 bases at J, with 10 bases between. The CDR3 is 15 amino acids. CDR1 SGHTA and CDR2 FQGNSA come from the germline V gene. CDR3 in amino acids: CASSLASDPYNEQFF. The CDR3 DNA sequence: TGTGCCAGCAGCTTAGCTTCGGACCCATACAATGAGCAGTTCTTC.

The V and J genes are TRBV20-1 and TRBJ1-5, with D hard to call. V was shortened by 5 bases and J by 2 bases, with 13 bases between the two germline ends. Germline CDR1 DFQATT, CDR2 SNEGSKA (reference sequence). CDR3 size: 14 residues. The CDR3 nucleotides are TGCAGTGCTCGTTACCGGGATCGCAATCAGCCCCAGCATTTT. Translating gives CSARYRDRNQPQHF.

The sample holds many counts of this clonotype. The chain employs TRBV6-1 and TRBJ2-3; D is perhaps TRBD1 (5 bases). CDR1 and CDR2 (germline): MNHNS, SASEGT. The V gene lost 5 bases and the J gene lost 0 bases, with 21 bases spanning the gap. This CDR3 comprises 18 residues. The CDR3 region is CASSSQDSPNTSTDTQYF. The DNA of the CDR3 is TGTGCCAGCAGTTCCCAAGACAGCCCTAATACTAGCACAGATACGCAGTATTTT.

The CDR3 sequence is CASSLRQGIYGYTF. In DNA form, the CDR3 reads TGTGCCAGCAGCTTACGACAGGGGATCTATGGCTACACCTTC. The rearrangement links TRBV7-9 to TRBJ1-2, with 8 positions matching TRBD1. V lost 2 bases and J lost 4; bases outside the gene matches: 3. This CDR3 is 14 amino acids long. CDR1 and CDR2 from the germline V gene are SEHNR and FQNEAQ (reference sequence).

This CDR3 reads CSASPMRANTEAFF. The CDR3 DNA reads TGCAGTGCTAGCCCGATGAGGGCCAACACTGAAGCTTTCTTT. This sequence joins TRBV20-1 and TRBJ1-1; D is unresolved. Per germline, CDR1 DFQATT and CDR2 SNEGSKA (reference sequence). Trimming took off 3 bases at V and 2 bases at J, with 13 bases between the two ends. The CDR3 is 14 amino acids.

This clonotype has more than one count but fewer than ten. This sequence joins TRBV11-1 and TRBJ2-1; 12 positions agree with TRBD2. The CDR3 runs to 16 residues. Per germline, CDR1 SGHAT and CDR2 FQDESV (reference sequence). The ends lost 4 bases at V and 4 bases at J; junction bases unmatched: 5. This chain's CDR3 is CASSWRLAGAYNEQFF. DNA of the CDR3: TGTGCCAGCAGCTGGAGACTAGCGGGGGCTTACAATGAGCAGTTCTTC.

This clonotype was observed at least ten times. J is TRBJ2-7 and V is TRBV28, with D possibly being TRBD1 (5 bases). Per germline, CDR1 MDHEN and CDR2 SYDVKM. This CDR3 has 14 amino acids. V was pared by 2 bases and J by 2 bases, with 10 bases between. The DNA of the CDR3 is TGTGCCAGCAGTTTAACACAGGCCGCCTACGAGCAGTACTTC. It translates to CASSLTQAAYEQYF.